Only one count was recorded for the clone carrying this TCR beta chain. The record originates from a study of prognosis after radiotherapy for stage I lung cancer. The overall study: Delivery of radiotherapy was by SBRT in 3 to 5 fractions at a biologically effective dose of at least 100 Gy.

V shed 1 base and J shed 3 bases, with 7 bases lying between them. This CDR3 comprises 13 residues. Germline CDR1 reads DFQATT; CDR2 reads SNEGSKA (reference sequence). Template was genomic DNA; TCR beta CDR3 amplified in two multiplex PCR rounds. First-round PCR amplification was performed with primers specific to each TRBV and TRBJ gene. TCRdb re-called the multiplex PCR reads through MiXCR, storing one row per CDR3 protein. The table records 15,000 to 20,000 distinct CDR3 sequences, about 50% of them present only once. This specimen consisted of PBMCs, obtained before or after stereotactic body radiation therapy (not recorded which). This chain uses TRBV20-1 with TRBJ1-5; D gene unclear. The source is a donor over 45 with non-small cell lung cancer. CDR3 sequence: CSARAPTNQPQHF. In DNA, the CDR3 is TGCAGTGCTAGAGCCCCAACCAATCAGCCCCAGCATTTT.